Listed below are T cell receptor beta chains from one sample, sequenced in a study of T cells of healthy individuals. TCRdb independently ran MiXCR on the 5' RACE reads; one entry per CDR3 protein. The sample lists 40,000 to 65,000 distinct CDR3 sequences, about 15% occurring once. The source is a human donor in good health. The CDR3 runs from the conserved cysteine through the conserved F or W. A D gene is named only where the DNA matches it firmly. Expanded clones are given a class, and other clones once, few, many or no size at all.

>few|TRBJ1-6|TRBD1|TRBV20-1
CSASGTGLSSYNSPLHF
TGCAGTGCTTCCGGGACAGGGCTAAGCTCCTATAATTCACCCCTCCACTTT
>many|TRBJ2-6|TRBD1|TRBV5-1
CASSPEGQGAGANVLTF
TGCGCCAGCAGCCCGGAGGGACAGGGCGCCGGGGCCAACGTCCTGACTTTC
>.|TRBJ1-1|.|TRBV3-1
CASSQRDKNTEAFF
TGTGCCAGCAGCCAGAGAGACAAGAACACTGAAGCTTTCTTT
>few|TRBJ2-3|.|TRBV7-3
CASSLRSRTDTQYF
TGTGCCAGCAGCTTAAGGTCCCGCACAGATACGCAGTATTTT
>few|TRBJ2-3|TRBD2|TRBV7-2
CASSLNPGGLGDTQYF
TGTGCCAGCAGCTTAAATCCGGGGGGGCTCGGAGATACGCAGTATTTT
>few|TRBJ2-7|TRBD1|TRBV4-3
CASSYSGTGGFEQYF
TGCGCCAGCAGCTACTCCGGGACAGGGGGCTTTGAGCAGTACTTC
>.|TRBJ2-1|.|TRBV7-9
CASSLGDYNEQFF
TGTGCCAGCAGCTTAGGGGACTACAATGAGCAGTTCTTC
>many|TRBJ1-2|.|TRBV4-3
CASSQSNRGYTF
TGCGCCAGCAGCCAATCCAATAGGGGCTACACCTTC
>.|TRBJ2-7|TRBD1|TRBV6-5
CASSYRTGGVYEQYF
TGTGCCAGCAGTTACAGGACAGGGGGTGTCTACGAGCAGTACTTC
>many|TRBJ2-3|.|TRBV14
CASSPYSGISTDTQYF
TGTGCCAGCAGCCCCTACTCAGGGATAAGCACAGATACGCAGTATTTT
>.|TRBJ2-1|TRBD1|TRBV6-5
CASTPPGTAGNEQFF
TGTGCCAGCACCCCTCCCGGGACAGCCGGTAATGAGCAGTTCTTC
>many|TRBJ2-3|.|TRBV12-3/TRBV12-4
CASSLKARDTQYF
TGTGCCAGCAGTTTGAAGGCGAGGGATACGCAGTATTTT
>few|TRBJ2-7|TRBD1|TRBV3-1
CASSSIGTAPPYEQYF
TGTGCCAGCAGCTCCATTGGGACAGCACCCCCGTACGAGCAGTACTTC
>few|TRBJ2-7|TRBD2|TRBV20-1
CSARGGLAVNYEQYF
TGCAGTGCTAGAGGCGGACTAGCGGTGAACTACGAGCAGTACTTC
>.|TRBJ2-2|.|TRBV4-3
CASSQDKDGDWIHTGELFF
TGCGCCAGCAGCCAAGATAAAGACGGGGACTGGATCCACACCGGGGAGCTGTTTTTT
>.|TRBJ1-6|.|TRBV10-2
CASRGGRRESPLHF
TGCGCCAGCAGGGGGGGGCGCCGGGAGTCACCCCTCCACTTT
>many|TRBJ2-1|TRBD2|TRBV18
CASSPKVAGGDEQFF
TGTGCCAGCTCACCTAAGGTAGCGGGGGGCGATGAGCAGTTCTTC
>.|TRBJ2-7|TRBD1|TRBV12-5
CASVSGQGGYEQYF
TGTGCTAGTGTTTCGGGACAGGGGGGATACGAGCAGTACTTC
>medium-sized|TRBJ2-3|.|TRBV6-2/TRBV6-3
CASSDIGGTDTQYF
TGTGCCAGCAGTGATATAGGTGGCACAGATACGCAGTATTTT
>few|TRBJ2-4|.|TRBV5-5
CASSLDRSQTLAKNIQYF
TGTGCCAGCAGCTTGGATAGGTCCCAGACATTAGCCAAAAACATTCAGTACTTC
>.|TRBJ1-3|.|TRBV6-5
CASSRSSGNTIYF
TGTGCCAGCAGCCGATCCTCTGGAAACACCATATATTTT
>many|TRBJ1-2|.|TRBV29-1
CSVAVQASGYTF
TGCAGCGTTGCTGTACAGGCGAGTGGCTACACCTTC
>few|TRBJ2-7|.|TRBV6-5
CASNGQSSYEQYF
TGTGCCAGCAACGGACAGAGCTCCTACGAGCAGTACTTC
>many|TRBJ1-2|TRBD1|TRBV5-1
CASSEAGGVGGYTF
TGCGCCAGCAGCGAGGCAGGGGGAGTCGGCGGCTACACCTTC
>.|TRBJ1-5|.|TRBV20-1
CSARPGDWFRSNQPQHF
TGCAGTGCTAGACCGGGGGATTGGTTCAGAAGCAATCAGCCCCAGCATTTT
>.|TRBJ2-5|.|TRBV7-6
CASSLPQETQYF
TGTGCCAGCAGCTTACCCCAAGAGACCCAGTACTTC
>many|TRBJ2-1|TRBD2|TRBV5-1
CASRQGGLAAPNEQFF
TGCGCCAGCAGACAGGGGGGACTAGCGGCTCCCAATGAGCAGTTCTTC
>.|TRBJ1-1|.|TRBV2
CASSARGTEAFF
TGTGCCAGCAGTGCCCGGGGCACTGAAGCTTTCTTT
>.|TRBJ2-1|.|TRBV11-2
CASSLFGGGGARGEQFF
TGTGCCAGCAGCCTTTTCGGAGGAGGGGGGGCTAGGGGTGAGCAGTTCTTC
>.|TRBJ2-2|.|TRBV7-8
CASSSDRDPTGELFF
TGTGCCAGCAGTTCAGACCGGGACCCTACCGGGGAGCTGTTTTTT
>.|TRBJ1-2|.|TRBV7-2
CASRTVVGYTF
TGTGCCAGCCGTACTGTTGTGGGCTACACCTTC